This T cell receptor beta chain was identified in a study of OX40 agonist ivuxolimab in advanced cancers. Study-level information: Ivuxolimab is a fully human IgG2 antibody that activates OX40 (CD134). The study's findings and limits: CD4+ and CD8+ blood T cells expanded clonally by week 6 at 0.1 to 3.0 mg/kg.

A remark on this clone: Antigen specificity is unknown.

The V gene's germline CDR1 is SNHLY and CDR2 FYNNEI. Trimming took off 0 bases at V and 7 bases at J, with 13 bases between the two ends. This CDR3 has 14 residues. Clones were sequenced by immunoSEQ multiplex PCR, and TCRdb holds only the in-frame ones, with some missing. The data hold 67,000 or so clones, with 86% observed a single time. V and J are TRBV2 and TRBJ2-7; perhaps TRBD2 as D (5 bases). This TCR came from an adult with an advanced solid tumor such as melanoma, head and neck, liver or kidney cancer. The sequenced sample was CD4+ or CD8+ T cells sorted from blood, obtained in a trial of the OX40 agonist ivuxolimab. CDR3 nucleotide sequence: TGTGCCAGCAGTGAAGCGCGGCGAACGGGGGAGCAGTACTTC. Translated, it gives CASSEARRTGEQYF.